Below, 3 T cell receptor beta chains from the same sample are listed, as sequenced in a study of Graves' ophthalmopathy and Graves' hyperthyroidism. For repertoire sequencing, the TCR beta CDR3 regions were amplified from RNA transcripts. HTBI primers served in a first-round RT-PCR, which a second-round multiplex PCR followed. One entry per CDR3 protein results from TCRdb running MiXCR on the multiplex PCR reads. The sample yields some 380,000 distinct CDR3 sequences, 15% seen once. The sample taken for sequencing was peripheral blood. The receptors were sampled from a woman under 30 with stable Graves' hyperthyroidism.

This chain joins TRBV12-3 or TRBV12-4 and TRBJ2-2, with D perhaps matching TRBD2 (6 bases). V lost 5 bases and J lost 4, with 11 bases in between. The CDR3 totals 14 residues. This chain's CDR3 is CASSPGLTTGELFF. The CDR3 nucleotides read TGTGCCAGCAGTCCGGGACTTACCACCGGGGAGCTGTTTTTT.

This clonotype was counted only a few times. The chain couples TRBV5-1 to TRBJ1-2; TRBD1 matches at 11 bases. In germline, CDR1 is SGHRS, CDR2 YFSETQ. The length of the CDR3 is 15 residues. V trimming: 4 bases; J trimming: 4 bases; junction bases outside the gene matches: 6. CDR3 protein: CASSLGTGGPYGYTF. CDR3 nucleotide sequence: TGCGCCAGCAGCCTAGGGACAGGGGGTCCCTATGGCTACACCTTC.

This clonotype was observed a few times. The chain recombines TRBV6-2 or TRBV6-3 with TRBJ2-3, with D possibly being TRBD1 or TRBD2 (6 bases each). The V and J ends lost 7 bases and 4 bases respectively, with 15 bases between them. Germline lookup yields CDR1 MNHEY and CDR2 SVGEGT. This CDR3 has 14 amino acids. This CDR3 is CASNGGDIADTQYF. CDR3 nucleotides: TGTGCCAGCAATGGAGGGGACATCGCAGATACGCAGTATTTT.